The 30 T cell receptor beta chains reported below all come from one sample, sequenced in a study of blood T cell repertoires in COVID-19. Data came from immunoSEQ multiplex PCR; TCRdb stores just in-frame clones and leaves some out. The sample includes about 160,000 clones, roughly 90% of them seen just once. The specimen was peripheral blood. These TCRs come from a man aged 50-60 years with acute or convalescent COVID-19.

This chain links TRBV19 with TRBJ2-1, with 8 bases matching TRBD2. This CDR3 comprises 15 residues. After removal of 3 bases from V and 10 bases from J, the junction contained 11 bases not matched to a gene. Germline CDR1 reads LNHDA; CDR2 reads SQIVND (reference sequence). The CDR3 nucleotides are TGTGCCAGTAGTATGGGGGGTAGCGGGACCCGGGAGCAGTTCTTC. It is translated as CASSMGGSGTREQFF.

V and J are TRBV28 and TRBJ2-7, with 14 positions matching TRBD2. V was clipped by 6 bases and J by 3 bases; unmatched bases: 4. Germline V lookup: CDR1 MDHEN, CDR2 SYDVKM. The CDR3 covers 15 residues. The CDR3 bases are TGTGCCAGCAGACCCGGGACTAGCGGGAGCTACGAGCAGTACTTC. Translating it yields CASRPGTSGSYEQYF.

The table lists this clone with a count of one. The rearrangement uses TRBV6-5 and TRBJ1-1; 7 nucleotides line up with TRBD1. The germline CDR1 and CDR2 sequences are MNHEY and SVGAGI. V lost 7 bases, J lost 0 bases, and 2 bases stayed unmatched. The CDR3 totals 13 residues. CDR3 amino acids: CASKTGLNTEAFF. Written as DNA, the CDR3 is TGTGCCAGCAAGACAGGGTTGAACACTGAAGCTTTCTTT.

This chain connects TRBV5-8 to TRBJ2-1; 9 positions agree with TRBD2. With V trimmed by 6 bases and J by 4 bases, 8 bases remained unmatched. The CDR3 consists of 15 residues. Germline lookup yields CDR1 SGHTS and CDR2 YDEGEE. The CDR3 coding sequence is TGTGCCAGCATCATTCCGGGACTAGCATACAATGAGCAGTTCTTC. Its protein product is CASIIPGLAYNEQFF.

V and J are TRBV24-1 and TRBJ2-3; 13 positions match TRBD2. Germline assignment: CDR1 KGHDR and CDR2 SFDVKD. V lost 4 bases to trimming and J lost 0 bases; unmatched junction nucleotides: 6. This CDR3 has 18 amino acids. The CDR3 coding sequence is TGTGCCACCAGTGACTGGACTAGCGGGGGAGGTAGCACAGATACGCAGTATTTT. This sequence encodes CATSDWTSGGGSTDTQYF.

This clone has just a few counts. V usage is TRBV4-2 and J usage is TRBJ2-2; 7 bases line up with TRBD2. Per germline, CDR1 LGHNA and CDR2 YNFKEQ. The CDR3 has 16 amino acids. J gave up 2 bases and V 1 base, and 4 bases lay outside the gene matches. This CDR3 reads CASSQGAGVNTGELFF. For the CDR3, the DNA is TGTGCCAGCAGCCAAGGGGCGGGGGTTAACACCGGGGAGCTGTTTTTT.

The CDR3 protein is CAIGRDRAQPQHF. In DNA, the CDR3 is TGTGCCATCGGCCGGGACAGGGCTCAGCCCCAGCATTTT. The V and J genes are TRBV10-3 and TRBJ1-5, with 9 bases that match TRBD1. V trimming: 8 bases; J trimming: 6 bases; junction bases outside the gene matches: 5. The CDR3 length is 13 residues. The germline V gene has CDR1 ENHRY and CDR2 SYGVKD.

This chain joins TRBV4-2 and TRBJ1-4; 9 bases align to TRBD1. The ends lost 4 bases at V and 0 bases at J; junction bases unmatched: 15. The CDR3 has 20 residues. Per the germline V gene, CDR1 is LGHNA and CDR2 is YNFKEQ. The CDR3 here is CASSLNPTGQGIATNEKLFF. The CDR3 DNA reads as TGTGCCAGCAGCCTAAATCCTACGGGACAGGGCATTGCAACTAATGAAAAACTGTTTTTT.

This clone was seen only once. CDR3 nucleotides: TGTGCCAGTAGTATATCGATCCTAATGAACACTGAAGCTTTCTTT. Encoded protein: CASSISILMNTEAFF. The chain carries TRBV19 and TRBJ1-1; no definite D call. The CDR3 has 15 amino acids. V gave up 2 bases and J gave up 0 bases, with 10 bases separating them. CDR1 is LNHDA, CDR2 SQIVND, per germline (reference sequence).

This chain's CDR3 is CASSLSGFNSGNTIYF. The CDR3 nucleotides read TGTGCCAGCAGCCTGTCGGGGTTCAACTCTGGAAACACCATATATTTT. J is TRBJ1-3 and V is TRBV11-3; D is ambiguous. V shed 5 bases and J shed 0 bases, with 14 bases lying between them. Germline V gene sequence: CDR1 SGHNT, CDR2 YENEEA. The CDR3 spans 16 residues.

This clone has a single count. The V call is TRBV5-5, the J call TRBJ1-4, with TRBD1 identical over 9 bases. Germline trimming cut 0 bases from V and 8 bases from J; bases unmatched to any gene: 8. From germline, CDR1 is SGHKS and CDR2 YYEKEE (reference sequence). The CDR3 totals 16 residues. The CDR3 region has the DNA TGTGCCAGCAGCTTGGAGGTGGACAGGGGAGGGGAAAAACTGTTTTTT. This encodes CASSLEVDRGGEKLFF.

V and J are TRBV9 and TRBJ2-5; no clear D gene. CDR1 and CDR2 from the germline V gene are SGDLS and YYNGEE. This CDR3 has 14 amino acids. V lost 0 bases and J lost 5, with 11 bases in between. The DNA of the CDR3 is TGTGCCAGCAGCGTAGGGTGGAGTGGGGAGACCCAGTACTTC. It yields the protein CASSVGWSGETQYF.

The chain's CDR3 is CASRPTGTNEKLFF. CDR3 sequence (DNA): TGTGCCAGCAGGCCGACGGGAACTAATGAAAAACTGTTTTTT. The genes are TRBV7-9 and TRBJ1-4, with no clear D. There are 14 residues in the CDR3. The germline CDR1 and CDR2 sequences are SEHNR and FQNEAQ (reference sequence). The V end lost 6 bases, the J end lost 1 base, and 9 bases lay between the germline ends.

The chain couples TRBV5-1 to TRBJ2-5; 7 bases line up with TRBD2. CDR3 length: 15 amino acids. CDR1 is SGHRS, CDR2 YFSETQ, per germline. V shed 0 bases, J shed 0 bases, and the junction held 2 bases outside the gene matches. The DNA of the CDR3 is TGCGCCAGCAGCTTGGAGGGGACTAACCAAGAGACCCAGTACTTC. It codes for CASSLEGTNQETQYF.

The chain carries TRBV5-1 and TRBJ2-7; the match to TRBD1 covers 7 bases. Losses at the gene ends were 6 bases for V and 3 bases for J; bases not matched to a gene: 6. The CDR3 has 13 residues. The germline CDR1 and CDR2 sequences are SGHRS and YFSETQ. This CDR3 reads CASKTGAFYEQYF. CDR3 nucleotide sequence: TGCGCCAGCAAAACAGGGGCTTTCTACGAGCAGTACTTC.

The rearrangement uses TRBV5-5 and TRBJ2-7, with D perhaps TRBD2 (5 bases). CDR3 size: 16 residues. CDR1 and CDR2 (germline): SGHKS, YYEKEE (reference sequence). The V and J ends lost 1 base and 0 bases respectively, with 14 bases between them. The CDR3: CASSLNPLGSSYEQYF. The CDR3 nucleotides are TGTGCCAGCAGCTTGAACCCCCTTGGGAGCTCCTACGAGCAGTACTTC.

V and J are TRBV19 and TRBJ2-5; TRBD2 agrees at 12 bases. The CDR3 is 15 amino acids. V lost 6 bases and J lost 5; bases outside the gene matches: 7. Per the germline V gene, CDR1 is LNHDA and CDR2 is SQIVND (reference sequence). The CDR3 DNA follows: TGTGCCAGTAGCGCTAGCGGGAGGGCCGGGGAGACCCAGTACTTC. Its translation: CASSASGRAGETQYF. The whole variable domain, filled in from reference TRBV19 and TRBJ2-5, reads DGGITQSPKYLFRKEGQNVTLSCEQNLNHDAMYWYRQDPGQGLRLIYYSQIVNDFQKGDIAEGYSVSREKKESFPLTVTSAQKNPTAFYLCASSASGRAGETQYFGPGTRLLVL.

The V call is TRBV15, the J call TRBJ1-2; D perhaps matches TRBD1 (6 bases). The ends were cut back, 5 bases at V and 8 bases at J, with 15 bases in the middle. This CDR3 comprises 13 residues. CDR1 is LNHNV, CDR2 YYDKDF, per germline (reference sequence). The CDR3 sequence: CATSRTGGGGYTF. CDR3 nucleotide sequence: TGTGCCACCAGCCGGACGGGGGGGGGCGGCTACACCTTC.

The chain couples TRBV2 to TRBJ2-7; 9 bases match TRBD2. J was trimmed by 1 base and V by 9 bases; bases with no gene match: 7. This CDR3 comprises 14 residues. CDR1 and CDR2 from the germline V gene are SNHLY and FYNNEI. The CDR3 reads CASEPGLASYEQYF. The CDR3 bases are TGTGCCAGTGAACCGGGACTAGCTTCCTACGAGCAGTACTTC.

This rearrangement joins TRBV2 to TRBJ2-5; weak D call: TRBD1 (6 bases). Germline CDR1 SNHLY, CDR2 FYNNEI. The ends were cut back, 6 bases at V and 4 bases at J, with 18 bases in the middle. The CDR3 consists of 15 residues. In DNA, the CDR3 is TGTGCCAGCAGGCCGAACACAGGGTACGGAGAGACCCAGTACTTC. This encodes CASRPNTGYGETQYF.

The V gene is TRBV5-8, the J gene TRBJ2-3; TRBD1 matches 8 bases. Looked up from germline, CDR1 is SGHTS and CDR2 is YDEGEE. CDR3 length: 15 residues. V dropped 5 bases and J dropped 3; count of bases not matched to a gene: 8. CDR3 amino acids: CASSSSGGATDTQYF. Written as DNA, the CDR3 is TGTGCCAGCAGTTCCTCAGGGGGCGCGACAGATACGCAGTATTTT.

The J gene is TRBJ2-5, the V gene TRBV9, with 11 positions matching TRBD2. V was pared by 3 bases and J by 5 bases, with 3 bases of the junction left unmatched. Germline-derived CDR1 and CDR2 are SGDLS and YYNGEE. CDR3 length: 14 amino acids. The CDR3 protein is CASSASGGRETQYF. For the CDR3, the DNA is TGTGCCAGCAGCGCTAGCGGGGGGCGGGAGACCCAGTACTTC.

The gene calls are TRBV10-3 and TRBJ2-5, with 8 bases that match TRBD1. Trimming cost V 4 bases and J 5 bases; bases outside gene matches: 9. Germline V gives CDR1 ENHRY, CDR2 SYGVKD. This CDR3 is built from 15 residues. The CDR3 nucleotides read TGTGCCATCAGTGTATTAACAGGGGGGCTGGAGACCCAGTACTTC. Its protein is CAISVLTGGLETQYF.

The CDR3 nucleotides read TGTGCCAGCAGCTTATTGGCAGGCCTGAATGAGCAGTTCTTC. Amino acids: CASSLLAGLNEQFF. The genes are TRBV7-2 and TRBJ2-1; D uncertain. The CDR3 runs to 14 residues. Germline V lookup: CDR1 SGHTA, CDR2 FQGNSA. Trimming took 2 bases from V and 7 from J, leaving 12 bases between them.

The chain is built from TRBV28 and TRBJ1-6; no firm D call. This CDR3 is built from 15 residues. V was clipped by 3 bases and J by 7 bases, with 13 bases between them. CDR1 and CDR2 (germline): MDHEN, SYDVKM. DNA of the CDR3: TGTGCCAGCAGTTTGCGGGGAGTAAGGAATTCACCCCTCCACTTT. Its protein product is CASSLRGVRNSPLHF.

V usage is TRBV5-1 and J usage is TRBJ2-1, with D possibly matching TRBD1 (6 bases). Germline CDR1 is SGHRS and CDR2 is YFSETQ. There are 15 residues in the CDR3. Trimming took off 0 bases at V and 5 bases at J, with 12 bases between the two ends. CDR3 sequence: CASSLAVGQNNEQFF. As DNA, the CDR3 is TGCGCCAGCAGCTTGGCGGTAGGACAGAACAATGAGCAGTTCTTC.

This clone occurred a few times. The chain is built from TRBV3-1 (or the pseudogene TRBV3-2) and TRBJ2-6; no clear D. The germline CDR1 and CDR2 sequences are LGHDT and YNNKEL (reference sequence). The CDR3 runs 13 residues. Trimming shortened V by 8 bases and J by 2 bases, and 7 bases separated the two germline ends. The CDR3: CASLLAGANVLTF. CDR3 sequence (DNA): TGTGCCAGCTTACTCGCTGGGGCCAACGTCCTGACTTTC.

V is TRBV5-5 and J is TRBJ2-7; tentatively, D is TRBD1 (6 bases). CDR3 size: 16 residues. CDR1 is SGHKS, CDR2 YYEKEE, per germline (reference sequence). V lost 2 bases, J lost 1 base, and 16 bases lay in between. CDR3 in amino acids: CASSLSLQGSSYEQYF. CDR3 coding DNA: TGTGCCAGCAGCTTAAGTCTACAGGGCTCTTCCTACGAGCAGTACTTC.

This chain connects TRBV7-9 to TRBJ1-2; 9 bases align to TRBD1. CDR1 is SEHNR and CDR2 is FQNEAQ in the germline V gene (reference sequence). The CDR3 sequence is 13 residues long. V was pared by 5 bases and J by 7 bases, with 5 bases of the junction left unmatched. CDR3 DNA sequence: TGTGCCAGCAGCGCCGGGACAGGGTTTGGCTACACCTTC. It yields the protein CASSAGTGFGYTF.

This clone was detected once. The chain has TRBV19 and TRBJ1-2, with 10 bases lining up with TRBD1. This CDR3 contains 15 residues. V gave up 3 bases and J gave up 7 bases; unmatched junction bases: 8. Per the germline V gene, CDR1 is LNHDA and CDR2 is SQIVND (reference sequence). The CDR3 region is CASSISSGTGAGYTF. DNA for the CDR3: TGTGCCAGTAGTATTTCCTCCGGGACAGGGGCTGGCTACACCTTC.